This T cell receptor beta chain emerged from a study of CD8 T cells in ankylosing spondylitis. This clonotype turned up a few times. The antigen remains unidentified. An end of the junction differs from the germline gene, which may be a read error. Study-wide points: Disease-linked clones were found to be CD8+ and relatively rare in peripheral blood. Reportedly, significant enrichment of disease-linked clones occurred in matched ankylosing spondylitis synovial fluid. Seemingly characteristic of ankylosing spondylitis blood was a TCR beta motif consisting of fewer than 10 highly homologous variants.

Quantitative molecular-barcoded 5'-RACE generated the TCR beta libraries. TCRdb used MiXCR to reprocess the 5' RACE reads, holding one entry per CDR3 protein. The data contain about 130,000 distinct CDR3 sequences, approximately 7.4% of them singletons. The sample was blood, either unsorted or a sorted T cell fraction (not recorded which). The TCR was taken from a female donor with ankylosing spondylitis or in good health (not recorded which).

CDR3: CTSSVGRVAGAQQFF. For the CDR3, the DNA is TGTACCAGCAGCGTAGGTAGGGTAGCGGGGGCCCAGCAGTTCTTC. V gene TRBV9 combines with J gene TRBJ2-1, with 9 bases that match TRBD2. Germline V gene sequence: CDR1 SGDLS, CDR2 YYNGEE. The CDR3 contains 15 residues.